This TCR beta chain was found in a study of identical twins. Whole-study findings and limits: Partial confounding of zero-insertion analyses by invariant MAIT and iNKT cells was possible.

CDR1 LNHDA and CDR2 SQIVND come from the germline V gene (reference sequence). J was trimmed by 7 bases and V by 5 bases; bases with no gene match: 9. CDR3 length: 15 residues. TCRdb processed the 5' RACE reads anew with MiXCR; each CDR3 protein has one entry. The data show 250,000 to 350,000 distinct CDR3 sequences, about 8% seen once. The sample holds a few counts of this clonotype. What it binds is unknown. These data also featured in a second study, about yellow fever vaccine responses in identical twins.

The chain uses TRBV19 and TRBJ2-1, with 9 bases identical to TRBD2. Sample: memory (CD45RO+) T cells sorted from blood. The source is a woman aged 18-29 years in good health. The DNA for the CDR3 is TGTGCCAGTAGTGTTGGCGGGGGGGCCATAAATGAGCAGTTCTTC. The encoded protein is CASSVGGGAINEQFF.